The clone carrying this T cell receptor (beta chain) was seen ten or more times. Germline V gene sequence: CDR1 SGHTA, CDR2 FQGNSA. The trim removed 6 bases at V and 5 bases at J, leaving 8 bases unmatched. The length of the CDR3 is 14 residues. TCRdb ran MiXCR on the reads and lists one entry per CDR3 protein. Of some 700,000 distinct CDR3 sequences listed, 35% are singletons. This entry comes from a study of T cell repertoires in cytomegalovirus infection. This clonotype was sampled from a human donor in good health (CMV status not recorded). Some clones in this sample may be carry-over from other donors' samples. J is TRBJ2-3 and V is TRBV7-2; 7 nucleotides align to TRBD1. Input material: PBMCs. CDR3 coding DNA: TGTGCCAGCAGGGAAGGGGGCGCGGGAGATACGCAGTATTTT. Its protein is CASREGGAGDTQYF.